This T cell receptor beta chain is from a study of OX40 agonist ivuxolimab in advanced cancers. The CDR3 has 12 residues. V was trimmed by 6 bases and J by 0 bases, leaving 3 bases between them. Germline values: CDR1 MNHNS, CDR2 SASEGT. Libraries were prepared by immunoSEQ multiplex PCR; TCRdb keeps only in-frame clonotypes and omits some of them. The sample yields over 45,000 clones, around 86% seen once. The sequencing here drew on CD4+ or CD8+ T cells sorted from blood, taken in a trial of the OX40 agonist ivuxolimab. The receptor was isolated from an adult with an advanced solid tumor such as melanoma, head and neck, liver or kidney cancer. The V gene is TRBV6-1, the J gene TRBJ1-5; D call uncertain. The CDR3 loop reads CASRYSNQPQHF. CDR3 coding DNA: TGTGCCAGCAGGTATAGCAATCAGCCCCAGCATTTT.